This T cell receptor beta chain emerged from a study of T-cell reconstitution after alpha-beta-depleted transplantation in children. CDR1 SGHRS and CDR2 YFSETQ come from the germline V gene. This CDR3 has 17 residues. Trimming took 0 bases from V and 0 from J; bases not matched to a gene: 5. The TCRbeta library was prepared with unique molecular identifiers. TCRdb passed the PCR reads through MiXCR, listing each CDR3 protein once. The data contain about 540,000 distinct CDR3 sequences, 15% to 20% of them seen just once; the ten biggest clones take up about 3.1%. The J gene is TRBJ2-1, the V gene TRBV5-1, with 8 bases identical to TRBD2. The TCR was taken from a human donor who donated a stem cell graft to a child with acute lymphoblastic leukemia. The sample here was PBMCs from the stem cell graft donor, taken from the stem cell graft. The CDR3: CASSLASGSNSYNEQFF. The CDR3 DNA is TGCGCCAGCAGCTTGGCTAGCGGGTCGAACTCCTACAATGAGCAGTTCTTC.